One sample yielded the 12 T cell receptor beta chains listed below, sequenced in a study of blood T cell repertoires in COVID-19 (TCRdb year 2020). Library preparation employed the immunoSEQ multiplex PCR assay. Not all clones reach the TCRdb copy of this immuneACCESS table, which keeps in-frame sequences only. Checked studies attribute under half of the gap to unresolved V genes and leave the rest unexplained. The table for this sample lists fewer than 250,000 clones; approximately 80% of them were counted only once. The ten top clones hold 1.5% to 2% of the sample. The sequencing input was PBMCs or T cells enriched from blood (not recorded which). These receptors all stem from a man aged 55 to 70 who had recovered from COVID-19.

This chain joins TRBV5-1 and TRBJ2-7, with 14 nucleotides matching TRBD2. J was trimmed by 4 bases and V by 6 bases; bases with no gene match: 3. CDR1 is SGHRS, CDR2 YFSETQ, per germline. The CDR3 covers 14 residues. DNA of the CDR3: TGCGCCAGCACGGGACTAGCGGGGGCTTACGAGCAGTACTTC. It translates to CASTGLAGAYEQYF.

In this sample, this clone turned up a few times. J is TRBJ1-6 and V is TRBV5-1; 7 bases map to TRBD1. Trimming took 7 bases from V and 8 from J; bases not matched to a gene: 12. The CDR3 runs to 15 residues. The germline V gene encodes CDR1 SGHRS and CDR2 YFSETQ. The CDR3 DNA reads as TGCGCCAGCGGAATTACAGGGGACGTTGATTCACCCCTCCACTTT. It codes for CASGITGDVDSPLHF.

The chain carries TRBV19 and TRBJ2-2; 7 bases agree with TRBD2. V lost 5 bases, J lost 3 bases, and 3 bases stayed unmatched. This CDR3 region has 14 residues. The V gene's germline CDR1 is LNHDA and CDR2 SQIVND (reference sequence). The CDR3 bases are TGTGCCAGTAGTGCCCTAGCGGACACCGGGGAGCTGTTTTTT. This encodes CASSALADTGELFF.

The chain couples TRBV11-2 to TRBJ2-3, with 8 bases that match TRBD2. CDR3 size: 19 residues. Germline V gene data show CDR1 as SGHAT and CDR2 as FQNNGV. V dropped 3 bases and J dropped 0; count of bases not matched to a gene: 14. CDR3 region: CASSFPTGLATLSTDTQYF. CDR3 DNA: TGTGCCAGCAGCTTCCCCACTGGACTAGCCACCCTAAGCACAGATACGCAGTATTTT.

The V call is TRBV5-1, the J call TRBJ2-1, with 11 bases that match TRBD2. Per germline, CDR1 SGHRS and CDR2 YFSETQ. The CDR3 has 18 amino acids. The trim removed 2 bases at V and 0 bases at J, leaving 7 bases unmatched. The chain's CDR3 is CASSFVELAGGSYNEQFF. The CDR3 DNA sequence: TGCGCCAGCAGCTTTGTAGAGCTAGCGGGGGGCTCCTACAATGAGCAGTTCTTC.

The chain couples TRBV25-1 to TRBJ2-3; no reliable D call. This CDR3 region has 12 residues. Germline-derived CDR1 and CDR2 are MGHDK and SYGVNS. Trimming stripped 1 base from V and 3 bases from J, with 2 bases between. The CDR3 sequence: CASSESTDTQYF. DNA of the CDR3: TGTGCCAGCAGTGAATCGACAGATACGCAGTATTTT.

This clone was detected only once. The chain carries TRBV18 and TRBJ2-7, with 10 nucleotides matching TRBD2. Germline CDR1 KGHSH, CDR2 LQKENI. The CDR3 is 18 residues long. The junction had 9 bases not matched to a gene; V was cut back by 1 base and J by 0 bases. CDR3 sequence (DNA): TGTGCCAGCTCACCACGGGCTAGCGGGGGCTCGAGCTCCTACGAGCAGTACTTC. Its protein product is CASSPRASGGSSSYEQYF.

The chain employs TRBV18 and TRBJ2-7; 8 bases agree with TRBD2. CDR3 length: 12 amino acids. In germline, CDR1 is KGHSH, CDR2 LQKENI. Trimming cost V 10 bases and J 6 bases; bases outside gene matches: 8. The CDR3 region has the DNA TGTGCCACCCGGGAGGGGTCGGGCGAGCAGTACTTC. This sequence encodes CATREGSGEQYF.

This clone was recorded a few times. DNA for the CDR3: TGTGCCAGCAGCGGACTAGCGGGGGGGACCGGGGAGCTGTTTTTT. Translated: CASSGLAGGTGELFF. The genes are TRBV11-2 and TRBJ2-2, with 15 bases matching TRBD2. The CDR3 covers 15 residues. Germline CDR1 is SGHAT and CDR2 is FQNNGV. The V segment lost 5 bases and the J segment 5 bases; nucleotides outside the gene matches: 0.

The CDR3, as DNA: TGCAGCGTTGCAGGGGGCAAGGCTAATGAAAAACTGTTTTTT. This sequence encodes CSVAGGKANEKLFF. This chain connects TRBV29-1 to TRBJ1-4; 8 nucleotides match TRBD1. The CDR3 length is 14 residues. Per the germline V gene, CDR1 is SQVTM and CDR2 is ANQGSEA. V lost 4 bases, J lost 3 bases, and 4 bases stayed unmatched. Filled out from reference TRBV29-1 and TRBJ1-4, the complete variable domain reads SAVISQKPSRDICQRGTSLTIQCQVDSQVTMMFWYRQQPGQSLTLIATANQGSEATYESGFVIDKFPISRPNLTFSTLTVSNMSPEDSSIYLCSVAGGKANEKLFFGSGTQLSVL.

The chain is built from TRBV19 and TRBJ2-4; 8 nucleotides align to TRBD1. The V segment lost 10 bases and the J segment 2 bases; nucleotides outside the gene matches: 16. The length of the CDR3 is 17 residues. Germline lookup yields CDR1 LNHDA and CDR2 SQIVND (reference sequence). The CDR3 DNA sequence: TGTGCCACCCGTCCCGGGACAGGAACAGGAACCAAAAACATTCAGTACTTC. This gives the protein CATRPGTGTGTKNIQYF.

This clone was found once. The V call is TRBV18, the J call TRBJ2-7, with a possible D match to TRBD1 (6 bases). Germline V gene data show CDR1 as KGHSH and CDR2 as LQKENI. The CDR3 contains 14 residues. Trimming stripped 2 bases from V and 4 bases from J, with 12 bases between. In DNA, the CDR3 is TGTGCCAGCTCACCATCTTCGCAGGGGTACGAGCAGTACTTC. Protein: CASSPSSQGYEQYF.